The TCR beta chain described here comes from a study of PD-1 blockade in classical Hodgkin lymphoma. This CDR3 region has 13 residues. Germline V gives CDR1 SGHTA, CDR2 FQGNSA. J was trimmed by 10 bases and V by 5 bases; bases with no gene match: 10. Produced via immunoSEQ multiplex PCR; TCRdb's table is partial and in-frame only. Of approximately 28,000 clones in the sample, approximately 80% were seen once. The time point here: cycle 4 day 1 (C4D1), after more than 5 weeks of nivolumab. No patient escaped relapse after autologous stem cell transplantation, and brentuximab vedotin exposure varied. Magnetic negative selection was used to purify CD4+ T cells from PBMCs that had been thawed.

Here the sequenced sample was CD4+ T cells from blood, taken before the fourth cycle of nivolumab. The chain is built from TRBV7-2 and TRBJ1-1, with TRBD1 matching over 7 bases. The TCR comes from a human donor with classical Hodgkin lymphoma. CDR3 sequence (DNA): TGTGCCAGCAGCACAAGGGGGCAGAGTGCAGCTTTCTTT. It translates to CASSTRGQSAAFF.